This T cell receptor beta chain was recorded in a study of T cell responses to AZD1222 COVID-19 vaccine. Study-wide results and caveats: Repertoires in all cases were sampled only once the peak T cell response had passed. Reportedly, nearly half the spike-specific TCRs target unmutated variant regions. The donors showed a predominance of white British ancestry and of females, with possible underestimation of clonal diversity.

Produced via immunoSEQ multiplex PCR; TCRdb's table is partial and in-frame only. In the table there are over 95,000 clones, about nine tenths of which are singletons. Trimming at V came to 6 bases and at J to 3 bases, leaving 5 bases not matched to a gene. The CDR3 consists of 14 residues. Germline loops: CDR1 MNHEY, CDR2 SVGAGI. On this clone: The antigen is not known.

The specimen comprised peripheral blood, sampled 28 days after the second AZD1222 dose. This chain connects TRBV6-5 to TRBJ1-2, with 9 bases fitting TRBD1. The receptor was isolated from an adult who received the AZD1222 COVID-19 vaccine. CDR3 bases: TGTGCCAGCAGATCGGGACAGGGAGACTATGGCTACACCTTC. This encodes CASRSGQGDYGYTF.